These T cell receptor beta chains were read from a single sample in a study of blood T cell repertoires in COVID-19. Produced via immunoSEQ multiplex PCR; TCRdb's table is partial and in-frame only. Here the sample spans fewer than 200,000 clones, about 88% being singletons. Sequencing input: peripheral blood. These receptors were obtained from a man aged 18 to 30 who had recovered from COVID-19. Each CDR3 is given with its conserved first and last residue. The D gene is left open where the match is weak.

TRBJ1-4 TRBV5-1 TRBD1 CASSSLGTGDEKLFF TGCGCCAGCAGCTCCCTAGGGACAGGGGATGAAAAACTGTTTTTT
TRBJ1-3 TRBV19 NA CASSIRRTEPSGNTIYF TGTGCCAGTAGTATCCGTCGGACAGAACCCTCTGGAAACACCATATATTTT
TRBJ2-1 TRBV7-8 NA CASVRERATHNEQFF TGTGCCAGCGTCCGAGAGCGGGCCACCCACAATGAGCAGTTCTTC
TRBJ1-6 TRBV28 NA CASRSDSTSYNSPLHF TGTGCCAGCAGATCCGACAGTACCAGCTATAATTCACCCCTCCACTTT
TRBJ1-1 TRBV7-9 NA CASSRPRGGRDTEAFF TGTGCCAGCAGCCGGCCCCGGGGAGGTAGGGACACTGAAGCTTTCTTT
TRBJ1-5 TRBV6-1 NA CASSEALTGRRRQPQHF TGTGCCAGCAGTGAAGCGCTTACGGGGAGACGAAGGCAGCCCCAGCATTTT
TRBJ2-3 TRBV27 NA CASSLQGYTDTQYF TGTGCCAGCAGTTTACAGGGCTACACAGATACGCAGTATTTT
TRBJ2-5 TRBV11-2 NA CASSLPRFQETQYF TGTGCCAGCAGCTTACCCCGGTTCCAAGAGACCCAGTACTTC
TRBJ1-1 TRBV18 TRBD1 CASSRPTGGDTEAFF TGTGCCAGCTCACGACCGACAGGGGGCGACACTGAAGCTTTCTTT
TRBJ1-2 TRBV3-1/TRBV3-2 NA CASSGREGRSRYTF TGTGCCAGCAGCGGAAGGGAGGGTAGGTCTCGCTACACCTTC
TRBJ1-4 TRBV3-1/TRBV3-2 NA CASSHVSRGANEKLFF TGTGCCAGCAGCCACGTCTCGAGAGGCGCTAATGAAAAACTGTTTTTT